This T cell receptor beta chain came from a study of memory CD4+ T cells and cytomegalovirus serostatus. Study as a whole: Of the healthy Belgian adults, roughly ten were CMV seropositive and around 22 seronegative.

Per the authors' pipeline: Out-of-frame sequences were removed, leaving some 2 million distinct TCRbeta sequences. The method was immunoSEQ multiplex PCR; TCRdb's version includes in-frame clones alone and lacks a portion of them. V, J and clone size are those of that table, while D and trimming were read from the DNA. In the table there are over 65,000 clones, around 80% of which are singletons. In regard to this clone: Antigen: not known.

The sort gate was single viable CD3+CD4+CD8-CD45RO+ cells for memory CD4+ T cells. Overall study findings and caveats: CD4+ memory repertoires contained 67 of 164 reported CMV TCRbeta sequences. Repertoires predicted CMV serostatus with median bootstrapped AUC of about 0.94.

This clonotype was sampled from an adult in good health and CMV-seronegative. Sequences were obtained from memory CD4+ T cells from blood.

CDR3 region: CASSISIRSPLHF. DNA for the CDR3: TGTGCCAGTAGTATTTCGATTCGTTCACCCCTCCACTTT. The chain carries TRBV19 and TRBJ1-6; D is unclear. CDR1 and CDR2 (germline): LNHDA, SQIVND (reference sequence). This CDR3 has 13 residues. V was cut by 3 bases and J by 9 bases, with 9 bases left in between.